The TCR beta chain under discussion was sequenced for a study of blood T cell repertoires in COVID-19. Patients in Seattle were enrolled during active infection, then followed longitudinally. CDR1 and CDR2 (germline): LNHDA, SQIVND (reference sequence). The CDR3 contains 11 residues. V lost 3 bases and J lost 7, with 4 bases in between. The table came from immunoSEQ multiplex PCR; TCRdb's copy has only in-frame clones and leaves some out. The repertoire has a few hundred thousand clones, around 83% of them found once; the top ten carry approximately 10%. The TCR comes from a woman in her 50s with COVID-19, enrolled during active disease. What was sequenced was peripheral blood. V gene TRBV19 combines with J gene TRBJ2-1; D is unresolved. The CDR3 region is CASSITNEQFF. For the CDR3, the DNA is TGTGCCAGTAGTATTACAAATGAGCAGTTCTTC. Filled out from reference TRBV19 and TRBJ2-1, the complete variable domain reads DGGITQSPKYLFRKEGQNVTLSCEQNLNHDAMYWYRQDPGQGLRLIYYSQIVNDFQKGDIAEGYSVSREKKESFPLTVTSAQKNPTAFYLCASSITNEQFFGPGTRLTVL.